One sample yielded the 25 T cell receptor beta chains listed below, sequenced in a study of cytomegalovirus exposure and HLA in healthy donors. PCR primers comprised 60 Vbeta and 13 Jbeta primers. Profiled with immunoSEQ multiplex PCR; TCRdb holds only in-frame clones, not every one. The top ten clones hold 3.1% of a sample with just over 150,000 clones, about three quarters of them seen once. The sequenced sample consisted of PBMCs. The receptors were gathered from a woman aged 40 to 50 in good health and CMV-seronegative.

V gene TRBV6-5 combines with J gene TRBJ1-2; no reliable D call. The CDR3 is 15 residues long. Trimming removed 3 bases at V and 8 bases at J, with 19 bases between. Germline V lookup: CDR1 MNHEY, CDR2 SVGAGI. The DNA of the CDR3 is TGTGCCAGCAGTTATCGGGAGGGTCCTCTGGGCGGCTACACCTTC. Its translation is CASSYREGPLGGYTF.

This chain uses TRBV18 with TRBJ1-5; 7 bases agree with TRBD1. V lost 5 bases to trimming and J lost 4 bases; unmatched junction nucleotides: 2. This CDR3 is built from 13 residues. The germline V gene encodes CDR1 KGHSH and CDR2 LQKENI. The CDR3 reads CASSSDRNQPQHF. DNA for the CDR3: TGTGCCAGCTCATCGGACAGGAATCAGCCCCAGCATTTT. Using reference TRBV18 and TRBJ1-5 for the parts outside the CDR3, the full variable domain is NAGVMQNPRHLVRRRGQEARLRCSPMKGHSHVYWYRQLPEEGLKFMVYLQKENIIDESGMPKERFSAEFPKEGPSILRIQQVVRGDSAAYFCASSSDRNQPQHFGDGTRLSIL.

This chain connects TRBV5-4 to TRBJ1-1; 8 nucleotides align to TRBD1. From germline, CDR1 is SGHNT and CDR2 YYREEE (reference sequence). The CDR3 runs to 13 residues. After removal of 4 bases from V and 10 bases from J, the junction contained 9 bases not matched to a gene. The CDR3 coding sequence is TGTGCCAGCAGCCGACAGGGGAGAGAATTAGCTTTCTTT. This translates into CASSRQGRELAFF.

The J gene is TRBJ1-6, the V gene TRBV14, with unresolved D. The V and J ends lost 1 base and 14 bases respectively, with 12 bases between them. The CDR3 is 13 residues long. Germline CDR1 is SGHDN and CDR2 is FVKESK. CDR3 sequence: CASSQALAGTLHF. The CDR3 DNA reads TGTGCCAGCAGCCAAGCGTTAGCGGGTACCCTCCACTTT.

The rearrangement joins TRBV4-1 to TRBJ2-1; TRBD2 matches 14 bases. The CDR3 sequence is 20 residues long. The J segment lost 1 base and the V segment lost 1 base, leaving 9 bases of the junction unmatched. The germline V gene has CDR1 MGHRA and CDR2 YSYEKL. As DNA, the CDR3 is TGCGCCAGCAGCCAAGCCGGACTAGCGGGGGGTCCCTCATCCTACAATGAGCAGTTCTTC. Its translation: CASSQAGLAGGPSSYNEQFF.

This sequence joins TRBV2 and TRBJ1-1, with D perhaps TRBD1 (6 bases). CDR3 size: 14 residues. V was cut by 4 bases and J by 5 bases, with 14 bases left in between. CDR1 is SNHLY and CDR2 is FYNNEI in the germline V gene. CDR3 in amino acids: CASSGPRGETEAFF. The CDR3 DNA follows: TGTGCCAGCAGTGGCCCCAGGGGAGAGACTGAAGCTTTCTTT. Full variable domain (remainder filled in from reference TRBV2 and TRBJ1-1): EPEVTQTPSHQVTQMGQEVILRCVPISNHLYFYWYRQILGQKVEFLVSFYNNEISEKSEIFDDQFSVERPDGSNFTLKIRSTKLEDSAMYFCASSGPRGETEAFFGQGTRLTVV.

J is TRBJ1-6 and V is TRBV7-9, with D tentatively TRBD1 (6 bases). Per the germline V gene, CDR1 is SEHNR and CDR2 is FQNEAQ (reference sequence). The CDR3 is made up of 15 amino acids. V was shortened by 5 bases and J by 7 bases, with 15 bases between the two germline ends. Here the CDR3 reads CASSPSQGNNSPLHF. DNA for the CDR3: TGTGCCAGCAGCCCTTCACAGGGTAACAATTCACCCCTCCACTTT.

The chain links TRBV5-1 to TRBJ2-1, with TRBD2 identical over 13 bases. In germline, CDR1 is SGHRS, CDR2 YFSETQ. The CDR3 consists of 15 residues. Trimming took 3 bases from V and 7 from J; bases not matched to a gene: 4. The CDR3 here is CASSWTSGGRNEQFF. As DNA, the CDR3 is TGCGCCAGCAGCTGGACTAGCGGGGGTAGGAATGAGCAGTTCTTC.

The V call is TRBV13, the J call TRBJ1-2; the match to TRBD1 covers 9 bases. Germline CDR1 is PRHDT and CDR2 is FYEKMQ (reference sequence). This CDR3 has 15 amino acids. V lost 6 bases to trimming and J lost 2 bases; unmatched junction nucleotides: 7. CDR3 nucleotide sequence: TGTGCCAGCAGTTATAGGGACAGGGTGAACTATGGCTACACCTTC. It yields the protein CASSYRDRVNYGYTF.

The chain carries TRBV29-1 and TRBJ2-5; 11 bases line up with TRBD2. This CDR3 has 14 amino acids. Losses at the gene ends were 6 bases for V and 5 bases for J; bases not matched to a gene: 8. Germline CDR1 is SQVTM and CDR2 is ANQGSEA. The CDR3 DNA reads as TGCAGCGTCCGACTAGCGGGGATAGGGGAGACCCAGTACTTC. Translation: CSVRLAGIGETQYF.

The chain couples TRBV5-4 to TRBJ2-4; D remains ambiguous. The CDR3 runs 14 residues. The germline V gene has CDR1 SGHNT and CDR2 YYREEE (reference sequence). V lost 0 bases to trimming and J lost 0 bases, with 4 bases between them. The CDR3 region is CASSLGGAKNIQYF. The CDR3 DNA sequence: TGTGCCAGCAGCTTGGGAGGAGCCAAAAACATTCAGTACTTC.

The rearrangement uses TRBV5-8 and TRBJ1-5; D ambiguous. Germline assignment: CDR1 SGHTS and CDR2 YDEGEE. V was cut by 0 bases and J by 11 bases, with 15 bases left in between. The CDR3 loop spans 14 amino acids. CDR3 sequence (DNA): TGTGCCAGCAGCTTGGGCACGGGTCTAAGGTCCCAGCATTTT. This translates into CASSLGTGLRSQHF.

This clone showed up just once. The chain combines TRBV4-1 with TRBJ1-1; D unclear. V gave up 2 bases and J gave up 1 base, with 8 bases separating them. Germline V gene sequence: CDR1 MGHRA, CDR2 YSYEKL. The CDR3 has 14 amino acids. The CDR3 is CASSQPGKNTEAFF. CDR3 coding DNA: TGCGCCAGCAGCCAACCCGGGAAGAACACTGAAGCTTTCTTT.

The chain joins TRBV7-2 to TRBJ1-2; D gene unclear. Trimming stripped 1 base from V and 3 bases from J, with 12 bases between. Germline V gives CDR1 SGHTA, CDR2 FQGNSA. There are 15 residues in the CDR3. CDR3 sequence (DNA): TGTGCCAGCAGCTTAGTTTGGCAGAATGACTATGGCTACACCTTC. Its translation: CASSLVWQNDYGYTF.

The genes are TRBV11-3 and TRBJ1-1; 11 nucleotides agree with TRBD1. CDR3 length: 15 residues. Germline CDR1 and CDR2: SGHNT and YENEEA. Trimming at V came to 5 bases and at J to 4 bases, leaving 6 bases not matched to a gene. This CDR3 reads CASSLSGTGGTEAFF. CDR3 nucleotides: TGTGCCAGCAGCCTCTCCGGGACAGGGGGCACTGAAGCTTTCTTT.

This clone was seen a handful of times. The chain combines TRBV28 with TRBJ2-7; TRBD1 agrees at 10 bases. Germline V gene sequence: CDR1 MDHEN, CDR2 SYDVKM. With V trimmed by 3 bases and J by 4 bases, 6 bases remained unmatched. The CDR3 sequence is 15 residues long. CDR3 residues: CASSFPRTGGYEQYF. The CDR3 bases are TGTGCCAGCAGTTTCCCCCGGACAGGGGGATACGAGCAGTACTTC.

V usage is TRBV7-9 and J usage is TRBJ2-3; the match to TRBD2 covers 11 bases. The CDR3 is 19 residues long. V trimming: 0 bases; J trimming: 1 base; junction bases outside the gene matches: 9. Germline V gene lookup returns CDR1 SEHNR and CDR2 FQNEAQ (reference sequence). CDR3 DNA: TGTGCCAGCAGCTTAGCTATCTCTAGCGGGGGGATACGCACAGATACGCAGTATTTT. Protein product: CASSLAISSGGIRTDTQYF.

The chain combines TRBV7-2 with TRBJ2-7, with 9 bases matching TRBD1. Germline V CDR1 and CDR2: SGHTA, FQGNSA. The CDR3 extends over 14 amino acids. Germline trimming cut 0 bases from V and 12 bases from J; bases unmatched to any gene: 9. The CDR3 loop is CASSLAQGAFGGYF. CDR3 nucleotide sequence: TGTGCCAGCAGCTTAGCACAGGGGGCTTTCGGGGGGTACTTC.

The chain has TRBV21-1 and TRBJ1-6; the table calls TRBD1, which could not be checked here. TRBV21-1 is a documented pseudogene. CDR3 length: 17 residues. The CDR3 DNA is TGTGCCAGCAGCAAGGGCGGTGGTATAGGGGGTAATTCACCCCTCCACTTT. This codes for CASSKGGGIGGNSPLHF.

This sequence joins TRBV2 and TRBJ1-1; perhaps TRBD1 as D (6 bases). V was cut by 9 bases and J by 0 bases, with 11 bases left in between. Germline V lookup: CDR1 SNHLY, CDR2 FYNNEI. The CDR3 length is 13 residues. The CDR3 sequence is CARTGRLNTEAFF. The CDR3, as DNA: TGTGCCAGGACAGGCCGACTGAACACTGAAGCTTTCTTT.

This clone has a single count. The V gene is TRBV5-1, the J gene TRBJ1-2, with D maybe TRBD1 (5 bases). The V end was cut by 0 bases, the J end by 3 bases, with 6 bases between. From germline, CDR1 is SGHRS and CDR2 YFSETQ. The CDR3 covers 13 residues. The CDR3 bases are TGCGCCAGCAGCTTGGTCAGGGACTATGGCTACACCTTC. Protein sequence: CASSLVRDYGYTF.

V is TRBV7-6 and J is TRBJ2-5, with TRBD1 as a possible D gene (6 bases). The germline gives CDR1 SGHVS, CDR2 FNYEAQ. Trimming shortened V by 1 base and J by 5 bases, and 14 bases separated the two germline ends. CDR3 length: 15 residues. The chain's CDR3 is CASSLVRGQGETQYF. CDR3 DNA: TGTGCCAGCAGCTTAGTGAGGGGCCAGGGGGAGACCCAGTACTTC. The full variable domain, its missing parts supplied by reference TRBV7-6 and TRBJ2-5, is GAGVSQSPRYKVTKRGQDVALRCDPISGHVSLYWYRQALGQGPEFLTYFNYEAQQDKSGLPNDRFSAERPEGSISTLTIQRTEQRDSAMYRCASSLVRGQGETQYFGPGTRLLVL.

The chain is built from TRBV28 and TRBJ1-1, with TRBD1 as a possible D gene (6 bases). The CDR3 has 17 residues. From germline, CDR1 is MDHEN and CDR2 SYDVKM. V lost 10 bases and J 4 bases, leaving 28 bases between the germline ends. This CDR3 is CAIGRQVLQDRITEAFF. In nucleotides, the CDR3 is TGTGCCATCGGTCGACAGGTCCTCCAAGACCGGATCACTGAAGCTTTCTTT.

This chain connects TRBV2 to TRBJ2-3; 8 bases line up with TRBD2. V dropped 4 bases and J dropped 5; count of bases not matched to a gene: 11. The CDR3 contains 16 residues. CDR1 is SNHLY, CDR2 FYNNEI, per germline. CDR3 sequence reads: CASSVVYGGAGDTQYF. CDR3 DNA: TGTGCCAGCAGTGTTGTTTACGGGGGGGCTGGAGATACGCAGTATTTT.

V and J are TRBV2 and TRBJ2-7; D call uncertain. Trimming took 5 bases from V and 11 from J, leaving 16 bases between them. The CDR3 totals 12 residues. The V gene's germline CDR1 is SNHLY and CDR2 FYNNEI. CDR3 amino acids: CASSYEEKVEYF. Here the CDR3 DNA reads TGTGCCAGCAGTTATGAGGAGAAAGTCGAGTACTTC.